What follows are 28 T cell receptor beta chains derived from one specimen sequenced in a study of shared clonotypes between healthy human individuals. Repertoires were generated with immunoSEQ multiplex PCR, while TCRdb's copy carries only in-frame clones and drops some. Here the sample spans 550,000 to 600,000 clones, 95% to 98% being singletons. Naive CD8 populations comprised CD45RO-negative cells positively selected for CCR7, excluding terminally differentiated effector memory CD45RA+ cells. The sample was naive CD8+ T cells sorted from blood. The receptor source for this set is a man aged 25 to 40 in good health.

V is TRBV27 and J is TRBJ2-7; D is undetermined. Trimming pared 0 bases from V and 0 bases from J, leaving 18 bases between. Per germline, CDR1 MNHEY and CDR2 SMNVEV (reference sequence). CDR3 size: 18 residues. In nucleotides, the CDR3 is TGTGCCAGCAGTTTATCTTGGTTGGGCCATGTAAGCTCCTACGAGCAGTACTTC. Translation: CASSLSWLGHVSSYEQYF.

The chain employs TRBV4-1 and TRBJ1-5; D is ambiguous. Germline V gene lookup returns CDR1 MGHRA and CDR2 YSYEKL. The CDR3 extends over 14 amino acids. Trimming took 1 base from V and 5 from J, leaving 9 bases between them. Here the CDR3 reads CASSQGIEHQPQHF. CDR3 nucleotide sequence: TGCGCCAGCAGCCAAGGGATAGAGCATCAGCCCCAGCATTTT.

The chain recombines TRBV2 with TRBJ2-1; D uncertain. Trimming removed 3 bases at V and 1 base at J, with 10 bases between. Germline V gene sequence: CDR1 SNHLY, CDR2 FYNNEI. The CDR3 is 15 amino acids. The CDR3: CASSDISNSYNEQFF. The CDR3 coding sequence is TGTGCCAGCAGTGATATCTCTAATTCCTACAATGAGCAGTTCTTC.

This chain links TRBV11-2 with TRBJ1-2, with D unclear. Trimming left V 3 bases short and J 11 bases short, with 16 bases between. This CDR3 comprises 13 residues. Per germline, CDR1 SGHAT and CDR2 FQNNGV. CDR3 nucleotides: TGTGCCAGCAGCTTGGGTTGGGTGGGTTATTACACCTTC. It is translated as CASSLGWVGYYTF.

The chain recombines TRBV7-9 with TRBJ1-4, with D perhaps TRBD1 (5 bases). V lost 5 bases to trimming and J lost 3 bases, with 10 bases between them. The CDR3 covers 14 residues. From germline, CDR1 is SEHNR and CDR2 FQNEAQ (reference sequence). The CDR3: CASSRTGANEKLFF. The CDR3 nucleotides read TGTGCCAGCAGCCGAACGGGGGCTAATGAAAAACTGTTTTTT.

This clone was seen just once. The chain is built from TRBV29-1 and TRBJ2-1; 7 bases are shared with TRBD2. The V gene end was trimmed by 6 bases and the J gene end by 7 bases; junction bases not matched to a gene: 18. This CDR3 comprises 16 residues. CDR1 and CDR2 (germline): SQVTM, ANQGSEA. CDR3 bases: TGCAGCGTGCCCCTTCCCGGGGGGAGGGCCGCTAATGAGCAGTTCTTC. It yields the protein CSVPLPGGRAANEQFF.

The chain recombines TRBV6-5 with TRBJ2-5, with D perhaps matching TRBD1 or TRBD2 (5 bases each). This CDR3 comprises 15 residues. Between the trimmed V and J ends, which lost 7 bases and 5 bases, there was a span of 20 bases. Germline V gene sequence: CDR1 MNHEY, CDR2 SVGAGI. The CDR3 loop reads CASTVSAGSYETQYF. CDR3 nucleotides: TGTGCCAGCACTGTCTCTGCAGGGAGTTATGAGACCCAGTACTTC.

The chain links TRBV29-1 to TRBJ2-1; no reliable D call. CDR1 SQVTM and CDR2 ANQGSEA come from the germline V gene. Trimming removed 3 bases at V and 7 bases at J, with 4 bases between. The CDR3 spans 10 residues. The CDR3: CSVESNEQFF. The CDR3 DNA reads TGCAGCGTTGAGTCGAATGAGCAGTTCTTC.

This rearrangement joins TRBV29-1 to TRBJ2-3, with D perhaps matching TRBD2 (5 bases). The CDR3 sequence is 15 residues long. CDR1 is SQVTM, CDR2 ANQGSEA, per germline. V shed 1 base and J shed 0 bases, with 11 bases lying between them. The CDR3 sequence: CSVEVRGLSTDTQYF. In nucleotides, the CDR3 is TGCAGCGTTGAAGTACGCGGGCTTAGCACAGATACGCAGTATTTT.

This clone was found once. This chain uses TRBV7-3 with TRBJ2-1; the D is unclear. CDR3 length: 14 amino acids. V was cut by 5 bases and J by 8 bases, with 16 bases left in between. Germline V gives CDR1 SGHTA, CDR2 FQGTGA. CDR3 nucleotide sequence: TGTGCCAGCAGCATCGGACCCGTCACCGATGAGCAGTTCTTC. Its translation: CASSIGPVTDEQFF.

For this clone: The sample has other DNA sequences that encode this CDR3 too. V gene TRBV6-5 combines with J gene TRBJ1-2; D possibly corresponds to TRBD1 (6 bases). Trimming stripped 4 bases from V and 8 bases from J, with 11 bases between. Germline V CDR1 and CDR2: MNHEY, SVGAGI. The CDR3 is 12 residues long. The CDR3 loop is CASSSLGAGYTF. The CDR3 nucleotides read TGTGCCAGCAGTTCCCTGGGGGCCGGCTACACCTTC.

This rearrangement joins TRBV15 to TRBJ1-5; no clear D gene. In germline, CDR1 is LNHNV, CDR2 YYDKDF (reference sequence). With 4 bases removed from V and 5 bases from J, the gap between germline ends came to 18 bases. CDR3 length: 16 amino acids. For the CDR3, the DNA is TGTGCCACCAGCACAGTTGTGGACGGACTGTATCAGCCCCAGCATTTT. Protein sequence: CATSTVVDGLYQPQHF.

The V and J genes are TRBV27 and TRBJ2-1; 11 nucleotides line up with TRBD2. CDR1 and CDR2 (germline): MNHEY, SMNVEV (reference sequence). This CDR3 has 15 amino acids. J lost 4 bases, V lost 6 bases, and 5 bases had no gene match. In nucleotides, the CDR3 is TGTGCCAGCAGATTAGCGGGAGGGAGGTACAATGAGCAGTTCTTC. Its translation: CASRLAGGRYNEQFF.

This clone was counted once. The gene calls are TRBV15 and TRBJ2-1; no reliable D call. Germline V gene sequence: CDR1 LNHNV, CDR2 YYDKDF (reference sequence). This CDR3 comprises 13 residues. V was clipped by 1 base and J by 7 bases, with 8 bases between them. The CDR3 bases are TGTGCCACCAGCAGAGGTGGTGGTAATGAGCAGTTCTTC. It specifies CATSRGGGNEQFF.

The chain carries TRBV6-5 and TRBJ1-1; D call uncertain. The CDR3 runs to 13 residues. The germline V and J ends were trimmed by 11 bases and 4 bases, with 17 bases remaining between them. CDR1 and CDR2 (germline): MNHEY, SVGAGI. The CDR3 loop reads CAAWGGGSTEAFF. The CDR3 region has the DNA TGTGCCGCCTGGGGTGGAGGATCCACTGAAGCTTTCTTT.

DNA for the CDR3: TGTGCCAGCAGCTACGGATACGGCTACGAGCAGTACTTC. Translated: CASSYGYGYEQYF. The rearrangement joins TRBV5-8 to TRBJ2-7, with no clear D. V shed 3 bases and J shed 3 bases, with 10 bases lying between them. The CDR3 spans 13 residues. CDR1 and CDR2 from the germline V gene are SGHTS and YDEGEE.

The rearrangement links TRBV9 to TRBJ2-5; TRBD2 matches at 12 bases. The germline CDR1 and CDR2 sequences are SGDLS and YYNGEE. J gave up 2 bases and V 3 bases, and 5 bases lay outside the gene matches. The CDR3 sequence is 16 residues long. CDR3 loop: CASSGGLAGAQETQYF. DNA for the CDR3: TGTGCCAGCAGCGGGGGACTAGCGGGTGCTCAAGAGACCCAGTACTTC. Combining the CDR3 with reference TRBV9 and TRBJ2-5 gives the whole variable domain DSGVTQTPKHLITATGQRVTLRCSPRSGDLSVYWYQQSLDQGLQFLIQYYNGEERAKGNILERFSAQQFPDLHSELNLSSLELGDSALYFCASSGGLAGAQETQYFGPGTRLLVL.

This sequence joins TRBV6-6 and TRBJ2-1, with D perhaps assigned TRBD1 or TRBD2 (5 bases each). V lost 2 bases and J 7 bases, leaving 12 bases between the germline ends. This CDR3 is 14 amino acids long. The germline gives CDR1 MNHNY, CDR2 SVGAGI (reference sequence). DNA for the CDR3: TGTGCCAGCAGTTACGGGCAGGGCGGGAATGAGCAGTTCTTC. As protein: CASSYGQGGNEQFF.

The rearrangement links TRBV7-9 to TRBJ1-1; D gene unclear. The CDR3 totals 16 residues. Trimming left V 4 bases short and J 1 base short, with 16 bases between. Germline values: CDR1 SEHNR, CDR2 FQNEAQ (reference sequence). The CDR3 is CASSSPGISSNTEAFF. CDR3 in DNA: TGTGCCAGCAGCTCCCCGGGAATATCATCGAACACTGAAGCTTTCTTT.

This chain connects TRBV4-3 to TRBJ2-7; 8 bases line up with TRBD2. The V segment lost 5 bases and the J segment 2 bases; nucleotides outside the gene matches: 11. The V gene's germline CDR1 is LGHNA and CDR2 YSLEER. CDR3 length: 16 residues. CDR3 in amino acids: CASSAYSGSKTYEQYF. In nucleotides, the CDR3 is TGCGCCAGCAGCGCCTACAGCGGGAGTAAGACCTACGAGCAGTACTTC.

The rearrangement joins TRBV29-1 to TRBJ2-1; 8 bases are a match to TRBD2. Losses at the gene ends were 2 bases for V and 0 bases for J; bases not matched to a gene: 15. The CDR3 extends over 19 amino acids. Germline V gives CDR1 SQVTM, CDR2 ANQGSEA. CDR3 amino acids: CSVETALAGKWGSYNEQFF. The DNA for the CDR3 is TGCAGCGTTGAAACAGCATTAGCGGGAAAATGGGGCTCCTACAATGAGCAGTTCTTC.

The J gene is TRBJ1-5, the V gene TRBV15; no clear D. CDR1 LNHNV and CDR2 YYDKDF come from the germline V gene (reference sequence). V shed 1 base and J shed 3 bases, with 4 bases lying between them. The CDR3 is made up of 13 amino acids. In DNA form, the CDR3 reads TGTGCCACCAGCAGAGGTCCCAATCAGCCCCAGCATTTT. This sequence encodes CATSRGPNQPQHF.

V gene TRBV9 combines with J gene TRBJ1-2, with D hard to call. From germline, CDR1 is SGDLS and CDR2 YYNGEE. V lost 2 bases and J lost 4, with 12 bases in between. The CDR3 loop spans 14 amino acids. CDR3 residues: CASSVGYSSYGYTF. The CDR3 DNA sequence: TGTGCCAGCAGCGTCGGTTACAGCAGCTATGGCTACACCTTC. Together with reference TRBV9 and TRBJ1-2, the CDR3 gives the full variable domain: DSGVTQTPKHLITATGQRVTLRCSPRSGDLSVYWYQQSLDQGLQFLIQYYNGEERAKGNILERFSAQQFPDLHSELNLSSLELGDSALYFCASSVGYSSYGYTFGSGTRLTVV.

The chain recombines TRBV7-6 with TRBJ2-7; 7 bases are a match to TRBD2. This CDR3 has 13 amino acids. V was clipped by 0 bases and J by 4 bases; unmatched bases: 0. Germline V gives CDR1 SGHVS, CDR2 FNYEAQ. The CDR3 DNA follows: TGTGCCAGCAGCTTAGCGGGGGGGTACGAGCAGTACTTC. The encoded protein is CASSLAGGYEQYF.

J is TRBJ1-1 and V is TRBV6-5; D is perhaps TRBD1 (5 bases). The V end was cut by 2 bases, the J end by 1 base, with 8 bases between. The CDR3 consists of 14 residues. From germline, CDR1 is MNHEY and CDR2 SVGAGI. In DNA, the CDR3 is TGTGCCAGCAGTTACCTTGACAGGAACACTGAAGCTTTCTTT. Translating gives CASSYLDRNTEAFF.

The chain has TRBV9 and TRBJ2-7; 8 bases line up with TRBD1. With 4 bases clipped from V and 4 bases from J, the junction kept 7 bases outside the gene matches. There are 14 residues in the CDR3. Per the germline V gene, CDR1 is SGDLS and CDR2 is YYNGEE. For the CDR3, the DNA is TGTGCCAGCAGCTATACTGACAGGGGTTACGAGCAGTACTTC. Residues: CASSYTDRGYEQYF.

This rearrangement joins TRBV11-3 to TRBJ2-1; TRBD2 agrees at 15 bases. This CDR3 contains 18 residues. Looked up from germline, CDR1 is SGHNT and CDR2 is YENEEA. The ends lost 5 bases at V and 3 bases at J; junction bases unmatched: 8. The CDR3 reads CASSIGLAGGPLYNEQFF. The CDR3 nucleotides are TGTGCCAGCAGCATCGGACTAGCGGGAGGGCCCCTCTACAATGAGCAGTTCTTC.

This chain connects TRBV9 to TRBJ2-1; D ambiguous. The CDR3 is made up of 13 amino acids. V was cut by 3 bases and J by 4 bases, with 8 bases left in between. Germline loops: CDR1 SGDLS, CDR2 YYNGEE. In nucleotides, the CDR3 is TGTGCCAGCAGCGCCGAGTCTTACAATGAGCAGTTCTTC. Encoded protein: CASSAESYNEQFF.